The entry below describes one T cell receptor beta chain. Its antigen is unknown. Alongside a J-beta primer mix, a sample-barcoded 5' primer served in a second PCR lasting about 7 to 11 cycles. All cDNA molecules were each tagged by a template-switch adaptor with 12 random nucleotides. In TCRdb, the 5' RACE reads were re-called with MiXCR into one record per CDR3 protein. The sample comprises around 800,000 distinct CDR3 sequences, roughly 25% of which are singletons, and about 3% rests with the top ten. This specimen belongs to a study of blood T cells in healthy people across ages. General study results and limits: Relative to aged donors, long-lived donors carried more naive CD4+ cells and displayed higher diversity.

The CDR3 totals 14 residues. The germline V gene encodes CDR1 DFQATT and CDR2 SNEGSKA (reference sequence). Between the trimmed V and J ends, which lost 0 bases and 1 base, there was a span of 9 bases. A further study also used this sample, focusing on T cells of mothers and their children. That source notes: The study recruited a few healthy Caucasian mothers and their six children as donors. Unrelated mother-child pairs always had slightly, but never significantly, lower normalized overlap than related pairs.

This chain uses TRBV20-1 with TRBJ1-1, with unresolved D. Sequenced input: blood. The sequence derives from a boy aged 5-17 years in good health. CDR3 DNA: TGCAGTGCTAGAGATCCCAGCGGGAACACTGAAGCTTTCTTT. Its protein product is CSARDPSGNTEAFF.